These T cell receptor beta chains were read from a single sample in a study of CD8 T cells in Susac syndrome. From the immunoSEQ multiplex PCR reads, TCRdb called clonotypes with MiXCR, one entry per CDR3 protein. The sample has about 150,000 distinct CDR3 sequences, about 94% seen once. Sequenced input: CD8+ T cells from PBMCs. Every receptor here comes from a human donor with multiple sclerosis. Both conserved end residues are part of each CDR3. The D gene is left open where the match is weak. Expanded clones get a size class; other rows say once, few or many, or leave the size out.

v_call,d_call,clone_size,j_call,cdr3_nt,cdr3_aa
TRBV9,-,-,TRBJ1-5,TGTGCCAGCAGCGATGACGGAAATCAGCCCCAGCATTTT,CASSDDGNQPQHF
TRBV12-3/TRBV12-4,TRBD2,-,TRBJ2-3,TGTGCCAGCAGTTCTCCTCTTGGCGGGGGGGCCGAAGATACGCAGTATTTT,CASSSPLGGGAEDTQYF
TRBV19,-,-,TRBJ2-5,TGTGCCAGTAGTGACGCACAGGGCCCTCAAGAGACCCAGTACTTC,CASSDAQGPQETQYF
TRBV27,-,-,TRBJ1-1,TGTGCCAGCAGTTTCTTAGGTGGGGCCACTGAAGCTTTCTTT,CASSFLGGATEAFF
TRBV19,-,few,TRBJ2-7,TGTGCCAGTAGTTCCGAGTATGAGCAGTACTTC,CASSSEYEQYF
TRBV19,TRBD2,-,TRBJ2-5,TGTGCCACCGGGACTAGCGGGGTCAGAGAGACCCAGTACTTC,CATGTSGVRETQYF
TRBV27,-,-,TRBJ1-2,TGTGCCAGCAGTTTCAGTGGGCAGCGGTCGGGCTACACCTTC,CASSFSGQRSGYTF
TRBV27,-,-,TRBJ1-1,TGTGCCAGCAGTGGGAGGTCTGAAGCTTTCTTT,CASSGRSEAFF
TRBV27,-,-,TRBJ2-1,TGTGCCAGCAGTTTAGCGAAATCCTACAATGAGCAGTTCTTC,CASSLAKSYNEQFF
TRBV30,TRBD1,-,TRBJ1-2,TGTGCCTGGAGTCCTTACGCCGGGACAGGGAAGGTCGGCTACACCTTC,CAWSPYAGTGKVGYTF
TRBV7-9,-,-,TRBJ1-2,TGTGCCAGCAGCCAGGACTTACTGCGCTACACCTTC,CASSQDLLRYTF
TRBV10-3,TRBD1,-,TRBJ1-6,TGTGCCACCTCAGGGGGCTCCGGATCACCCCTCCACTTT,CATSGGSGSPLHF
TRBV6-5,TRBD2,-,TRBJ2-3,TGTGCCATCAGGAGGGCTAGCGGGGACACAGATACGCAGTATTTT,CAIRRASGDTDTQYF
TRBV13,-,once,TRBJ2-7,TGTGCCAGCAGCCTCCTGGGGAGAGACTCCTACGAGCAGTACTTC,CASSLLGRDSYEQYF
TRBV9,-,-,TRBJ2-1,TGTGCCAGCAGCGATCCCACTTGGGGGGTTTCCTCCTACAATGAGCAGTTCTTC,CASSDPTWGVSSYNEQFF
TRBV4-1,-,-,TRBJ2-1,TGCGCCAGCAGCCAAGGGTATCCCCCTTACAATGAGCAGTTCTTC,CASSQGYPPYNEQFF
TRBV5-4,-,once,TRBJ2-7,TGTGCCAGCAGCTTGGCCTACGGTTCCTACGAGCAGTACTTC,CASSLAYGSYEQYF
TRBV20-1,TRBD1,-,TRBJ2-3,TGCAGTGCAAGACAGGGGGAAGGCCCAAGCACAGATACGCAGTATTTT,CSARQGEGPSTDTQYF
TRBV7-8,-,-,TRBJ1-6,TGTGCCAGCCTAGGGACCCAGGGGCCAAATTCACCCCTCCACTTT,CASLGTQGPNSPLHF
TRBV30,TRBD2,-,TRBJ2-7,TGTGCCTGGAGTCCATCCGGGGGGATCTACGAGCAGTACTTC,CAWSPSGGIYEQYF
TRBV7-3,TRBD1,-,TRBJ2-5,TGTGCCAGCAGCCCCGGGACAGGGGGCCAAGAGACCCAGTACTTC,CASSPGTGGQETQYF
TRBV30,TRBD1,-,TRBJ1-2,TGTGCCTGGAGCGGACCGGGACAGTCTAACTATGGCTACACCTTC,CAWSGPGQSNYGYTF
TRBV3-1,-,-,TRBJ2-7,TGTGCCAGCAGCCCCCTTTTGAGGGAAAAGGGCTACGAGCAGTACTTC,CASSPLLREKGYEQYF
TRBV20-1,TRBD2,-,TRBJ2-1,TGCAGTGCTAGAGATTTTCTAGCGGATATCAATGAGCAGTTCTTC,CSARDFLADINEQFF
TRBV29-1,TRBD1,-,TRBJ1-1,TGCAGCGTTGAAGAGAAGGGGGCAGGTTACACTGAAGCTTTCTTT,CSVEEKGAGYTEAFF
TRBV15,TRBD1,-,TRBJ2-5,TGTGCCACCAGCAGCCAACGACAGGGTGGAAGAGAGACCCAGTACTTC,CATSSQRQGGRETQYF
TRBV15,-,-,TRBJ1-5,TGTGCCACCAGCAGAGAGAGTAGCAATCAGCCCCAGCATTTT,CATSRESSNQPQHF
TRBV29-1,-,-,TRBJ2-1,TGCAGCGCTGGTAGGGTTGGGCCCAATGAGCAGTTCTTC,CSAGRVGPNEQFF
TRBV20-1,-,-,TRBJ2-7,TGCAGTGCTAGAGATGTACAGGGACAAGAAGACGAGCAGTACTTC,CSARDVQGQEDEQYF
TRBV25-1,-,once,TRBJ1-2,TGTGCCAGCAGTCCGCCAGGGGCGGATAATGGCTACACCTTC,CASSPPGADNGYTF
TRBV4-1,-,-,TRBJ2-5,TGCGCCAGCAGCCAAGTTCAGGGGGGCCGAGGGACCCAGTACTTC,CASSQVQGGRGTQYF
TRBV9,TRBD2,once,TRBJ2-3,TGTGCCAGCAGCGTTTTTAGCGGGGGGCCCGAGGATACGCAGTATTTT,CASSVFSGGPEDTQYF
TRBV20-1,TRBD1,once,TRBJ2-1,TGCAGTGCCCCTGGGACAGCCTACAATGAGCAGTTCTTC,CSAPGTAYNEQFF
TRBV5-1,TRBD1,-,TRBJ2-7,TGCGCCAGCAGCTCGACAGGGGAACGCTACGAGCAGTACTTC,CASSSTGERYEQYF
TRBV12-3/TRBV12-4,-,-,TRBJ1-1,TGTGCCAGCAGTTTAAGACAGGCGAACACTGAAGCTTTCTTT,CASSLRQANTEAFF
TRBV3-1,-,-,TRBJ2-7,TGTGCCAGCAGCCAAGATTGGCAGGGATACGAGCAGTACTTC,CASSQDWQGYEQYF
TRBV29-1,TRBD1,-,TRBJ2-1,TGCAGCGTTGATGGCCCTACAGGGGAATCTTCCTACAATGAGCAGTTCTTC,CSVDGPTGESSYNEQFF
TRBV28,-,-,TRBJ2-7,TGTGCCAGCAGTTTTCGGGGCCACTCCTACGAGCAGTACTTC,CASSFRGHSYEQYF
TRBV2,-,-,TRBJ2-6,TGTGCCAGCACCCACCCCAGGCTAAAAGGAGGGGCCAACGTCCTGACTTTC,CASTHPRLKGGANVLTF
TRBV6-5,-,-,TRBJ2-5,TGTGCCAGCAGTTACAAGGACGGGTACCAAGAGACCCAGTACTTC,CASSYKDGYQETQYF
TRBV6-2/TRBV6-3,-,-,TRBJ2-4,TGTGCCAGCAGTCCCCGGTGGAGCGGGCTAGCCAAAAACATTCAGTACTTC,CASSPRWSGLAKNIQYF
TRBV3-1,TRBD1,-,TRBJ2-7,TGTGCCAGCAGCCAGACCCGGGACAGGGTGACCTACGAGCAGTACTTC,CASSQTRDRVTYEQYF
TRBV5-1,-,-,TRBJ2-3,TGCGCCAGCAGCCCCAGAGGTAGCGTAGATACGCAGTATTTT,CASSPRGSVDTQYF
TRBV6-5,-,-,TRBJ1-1,TGTGCCAGCAGTTACTCGCGGGGGAGCATGAACACTGAAGCTTTCTTT,CASSYSRGSMNTEAFF
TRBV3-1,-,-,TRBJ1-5,TGTGCCAGCAGCCAAGATCTTGACGGGGGGCAGCCCCAGCATTTT,CASSQDLDGGQPQHF
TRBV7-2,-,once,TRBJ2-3,TGTGCCAGCAGCTTAAGAGGTCTTTTAGATACGCAGTATTTT,CASSLRGLLDTQYF
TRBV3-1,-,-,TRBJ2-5,TGTGCCAGCAGCCAAGAGGGCATCGCAGCCCTAGAGACCCAGTACTTC,CASSQEGIAALETQYF
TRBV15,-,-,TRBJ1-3,TGTGCCACCAGCAAAGGACCGGCCTCTGGAAACACCATATATTTT,CATSKGPASGNTIYF
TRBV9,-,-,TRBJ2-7,TGTGCCAGCAGCGTAGCCTCCCTGAGCTACGAGCAGTACTTC,CASSVASLSYEQYF
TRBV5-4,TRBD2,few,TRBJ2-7,TGTGCCAGCAGCCTCCGGACTAGCGCCGAGCAGTACTTC,CASSLRTSAEQYF
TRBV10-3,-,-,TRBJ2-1,TGTGCCATCAGTGAGGGTGATGAGCAGTTCTTC,CAISEGDEQFF
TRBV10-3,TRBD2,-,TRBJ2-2,TGTGCCATCCCTACTAGCGGGGCGGACACCGGGGAGCTGTTTTTT,CAIPTSGADTGELFF
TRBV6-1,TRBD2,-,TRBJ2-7,TGTGCCAGCAGACGTACGCGGGAGGTCTCCTACGAGCAGTACTTC,CASRRTREVSYEQYF